This T cell receptor (beta chain) stems from a study of CD8 T cells in ankylosing spondylitis. This CDR3 contains 15 residues. Germline CDR1 is DFQATT and CDR2 is SNEGSKA (reference sequence). The V segment lost 1 base and the J segment 2 bases; nucleotides outside the gene matches: 7. Study observations and caveats: One TCR beta motif, made up of under ten highly homologous variants, appeared characteristic of ankylosing spondylitis blood. From matched ankylosing spondylitis synovial fluid, disease-linked clones were reportedly recovered at significantly enriched levels.

This clonotype has only a few counts. Its specificity is unknown. TCRdb fed the 5' RACE reads into MiXCR, producing one record per CDR3 protein. The sample contains 200,000 to 250,000 distinct CDR3 sequences, 10% of which appear only once. The genes are TRBV20-1 and TRBJ2-5, with 7 bases aligning to TRBD2. This sequence originates from a male donor with ankylosing spondylitis or in good health (not recorded which). The sequencing input was blood, either unsorted or a sorted T cell fraction (not recorded which). The CDR3 spells CSARGSGLLQETQYF. For the CDR3, the DNA is TGCAGTGCTAGAGGGTCGGGACTACTACAAGAGACCCAGTACTTC.